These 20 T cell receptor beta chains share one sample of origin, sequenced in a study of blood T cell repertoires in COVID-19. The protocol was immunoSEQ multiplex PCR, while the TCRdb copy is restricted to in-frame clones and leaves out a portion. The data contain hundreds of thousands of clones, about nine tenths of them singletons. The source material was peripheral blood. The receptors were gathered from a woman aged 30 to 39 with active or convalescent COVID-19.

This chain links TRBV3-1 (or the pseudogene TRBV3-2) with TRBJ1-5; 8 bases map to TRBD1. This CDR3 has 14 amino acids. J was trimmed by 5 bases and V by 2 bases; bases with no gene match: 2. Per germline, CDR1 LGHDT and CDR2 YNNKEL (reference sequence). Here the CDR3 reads CASSQTGGDQPQHF. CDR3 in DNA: TGTGCCAGCAGCCAAACAGGGGGGGATCAGCCCCAGCATTTT.

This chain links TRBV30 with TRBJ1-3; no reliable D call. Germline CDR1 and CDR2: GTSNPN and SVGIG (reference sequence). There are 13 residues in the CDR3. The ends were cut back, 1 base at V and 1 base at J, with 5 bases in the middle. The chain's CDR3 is CAWSEQSGNTIYF. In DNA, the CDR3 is TGTGCCTGGAGTGAACAATCTGGAAACACCATATATTTT.

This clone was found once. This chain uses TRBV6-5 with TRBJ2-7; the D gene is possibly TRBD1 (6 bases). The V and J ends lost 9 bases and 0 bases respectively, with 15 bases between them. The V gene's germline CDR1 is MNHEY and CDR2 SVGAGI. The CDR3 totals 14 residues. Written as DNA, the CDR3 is TGTGCCAGTTGCCGGGACACAACCTCCTACGAGCAGTACTTC. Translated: CASCRDTTSYEQYF.

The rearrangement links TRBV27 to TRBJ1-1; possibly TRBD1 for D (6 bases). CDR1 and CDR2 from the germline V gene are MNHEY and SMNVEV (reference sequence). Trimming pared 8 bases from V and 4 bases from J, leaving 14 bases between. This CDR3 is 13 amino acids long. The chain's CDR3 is CASQKGGATEAFF. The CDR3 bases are TGTGCCAGCCAAAAGGGGGGGGCCACTGAAGCTTTCTTT.

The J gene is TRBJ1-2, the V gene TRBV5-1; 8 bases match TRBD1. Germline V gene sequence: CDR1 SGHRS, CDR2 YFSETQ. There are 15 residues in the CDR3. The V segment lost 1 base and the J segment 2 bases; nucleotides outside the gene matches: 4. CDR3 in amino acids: CASSLSGGNNYGYTF. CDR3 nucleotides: TGCGCCAGCAGCTTGTCAGGGGGCAACAACTATGGCTACACCTTC.

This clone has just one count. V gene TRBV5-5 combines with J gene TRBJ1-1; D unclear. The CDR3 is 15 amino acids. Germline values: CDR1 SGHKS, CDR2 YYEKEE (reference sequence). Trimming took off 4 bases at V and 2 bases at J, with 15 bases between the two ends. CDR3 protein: CASSPEEGVNTEAFF. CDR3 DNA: TGTGCCAGCAGCCCCGAGGAAGGAGTTAACACTGAAGCTTTCTTT.

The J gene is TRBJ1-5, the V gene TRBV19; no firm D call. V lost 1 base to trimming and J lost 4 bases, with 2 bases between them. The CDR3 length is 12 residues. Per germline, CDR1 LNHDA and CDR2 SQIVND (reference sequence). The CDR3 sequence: CASSIANQPQHF. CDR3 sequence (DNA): TGTGCCAGTAGTATAGCAAATCAGCCCCAGCATTTT.

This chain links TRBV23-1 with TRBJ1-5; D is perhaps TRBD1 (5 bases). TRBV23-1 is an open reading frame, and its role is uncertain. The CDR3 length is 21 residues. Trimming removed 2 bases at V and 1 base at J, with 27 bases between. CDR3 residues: CASSQPHPYINPGPSNQPQHF. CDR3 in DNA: TGCGCCAGCAGTCAACCGCACCCATACATCAACCCAGGGCCCAGCAATCAGCCCCAGCATTTT.

The CDR3 nucleotides are TGTGCCAGCAGCTTGAAGGGGTCCTACGAGCAGTACTTC. It encodes CASSLKGSYEQYF. This chain links TRBV5-8 with TRBJ2-7, with D maybe TRBD1 (5 bases). The CDR3 has 13 amino acids. Between the trimmed V and J ends, which lost 1 base and 1 base, there was a span of 6 bases. CDR1 and CDR2 (germline): SGHTS, YDEGEE.

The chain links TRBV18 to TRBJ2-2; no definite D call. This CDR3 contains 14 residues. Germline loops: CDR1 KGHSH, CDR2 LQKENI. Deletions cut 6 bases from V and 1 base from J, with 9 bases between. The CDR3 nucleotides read TGTGCCAGCTCCCCGCCCGGGAACACCGGGGAGCTGTTTTTT. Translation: CASSPPGNTGELFF.

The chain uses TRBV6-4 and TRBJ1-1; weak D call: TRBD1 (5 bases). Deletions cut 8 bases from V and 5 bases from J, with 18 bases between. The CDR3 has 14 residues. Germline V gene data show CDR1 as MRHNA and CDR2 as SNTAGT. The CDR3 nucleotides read TGTGCCAGCCGACTTGACGGGGGGGGAACTGAAGCTTTCTTT. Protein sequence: CASRLDGGGTEAFF.

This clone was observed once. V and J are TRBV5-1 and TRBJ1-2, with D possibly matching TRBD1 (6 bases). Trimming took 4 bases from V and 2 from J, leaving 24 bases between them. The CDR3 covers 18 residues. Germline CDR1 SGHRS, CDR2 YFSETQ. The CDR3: CASSPDWTEPDINYGYTF. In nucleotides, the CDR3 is TGCGCCAGCAGCCCCGATTGGACAGAACCCGACATCAACTATGGCTACACCTTC.

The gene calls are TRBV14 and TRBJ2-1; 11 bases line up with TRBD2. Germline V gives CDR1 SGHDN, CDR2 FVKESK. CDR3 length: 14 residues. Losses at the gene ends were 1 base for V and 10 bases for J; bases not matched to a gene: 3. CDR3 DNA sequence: TGTGCCAGCAGCCAAGCCTGGACTAGCGGGGAGCAGTTCTTC. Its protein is CASSQAWTSGEQFF.

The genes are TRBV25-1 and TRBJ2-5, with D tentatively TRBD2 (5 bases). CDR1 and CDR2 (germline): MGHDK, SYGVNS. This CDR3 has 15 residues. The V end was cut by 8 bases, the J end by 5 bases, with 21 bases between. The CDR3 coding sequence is TGTGCCAGCGCGGGTGGGCCTGGGGAAATGGAGACCCAGTACTTC. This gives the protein CASAGGPGEMETQYF.

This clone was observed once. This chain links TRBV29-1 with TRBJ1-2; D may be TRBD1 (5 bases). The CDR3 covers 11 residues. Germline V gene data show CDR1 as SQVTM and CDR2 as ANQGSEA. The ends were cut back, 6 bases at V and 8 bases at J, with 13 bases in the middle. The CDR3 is CSVARAHGYTF. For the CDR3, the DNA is TGCAGCGTCGCCAGGGCACACGGCTACACCTTC.

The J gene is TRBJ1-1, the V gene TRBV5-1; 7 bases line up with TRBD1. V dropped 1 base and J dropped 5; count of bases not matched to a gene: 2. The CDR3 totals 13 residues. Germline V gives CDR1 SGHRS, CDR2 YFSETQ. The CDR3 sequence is CASSLTGETEAFF. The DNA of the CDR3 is TGCGCCAGCAGCTTGACAGGGGAGACTGAAGCTTTCTTT.

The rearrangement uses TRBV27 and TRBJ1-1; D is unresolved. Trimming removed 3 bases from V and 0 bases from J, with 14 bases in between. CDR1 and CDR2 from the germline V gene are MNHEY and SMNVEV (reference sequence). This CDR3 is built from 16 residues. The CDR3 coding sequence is TGTGCCAGCAGTTTTTCGGGAAGACTCATGAACACTGAAGCTTTCTTT. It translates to CASSFSGRLMNTEAFF.

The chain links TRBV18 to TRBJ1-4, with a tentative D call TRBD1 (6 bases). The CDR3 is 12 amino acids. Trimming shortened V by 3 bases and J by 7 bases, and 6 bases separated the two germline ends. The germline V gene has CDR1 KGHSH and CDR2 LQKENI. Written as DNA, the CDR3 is TGTGCCAGCTCACCGGACAGTGAAAAACTGTTTTTT. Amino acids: CASSPDSEKLFF. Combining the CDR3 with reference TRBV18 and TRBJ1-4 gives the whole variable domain NAGVMQNPRHLVRRRGQEARLRCSPMKGHSHVYWYRQLPEEGLKFMVYLQKENIIDESGMPKERFSAEFPKEGPSILRIQQVVRGDSAAYFCASSPDSEKLFFGSGTQLSVL.

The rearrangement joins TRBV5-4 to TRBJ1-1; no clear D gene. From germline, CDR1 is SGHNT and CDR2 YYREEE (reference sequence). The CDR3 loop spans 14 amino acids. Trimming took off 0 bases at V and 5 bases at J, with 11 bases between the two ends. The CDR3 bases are TGTGCCAGCAGCTTGGCCGGAGGTGAAACTGAAGCTTTCTTT. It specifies CASSLAGGETEAFF.

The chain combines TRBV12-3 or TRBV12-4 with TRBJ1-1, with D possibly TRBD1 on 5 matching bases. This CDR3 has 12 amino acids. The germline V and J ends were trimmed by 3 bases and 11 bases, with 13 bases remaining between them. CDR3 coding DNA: TGTGCCAGCAGTTTGTTCGAGACAGACGCTTTCTTT. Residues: CASSLFETDAFF.